Each of the 26 T cell receptor beta chains below was sequenced from the same sample in a study of T cells in Graves' hyperthyroidism and ophthalmopathy. RNA transcripts yielded amplified TCR beta CDR3 regions. When the TCR CDR3 underwent first-round RT-PCR, the HTBI primer set was used. TCRdb re-analysed the multiplex PCR reads in MiXCR, keeping a single row per CDR3 protein. This table holds under 700,000 distinct CDR3 sequences, around 42% found once. Sequenced input: peripheral blood or thyroid tissue (not recorded which). These receptor sequences come from a woman in her late teens or twenties with Graves' hyperthyroidism.

In the case of this clonotype: An end of the junction does not agree with germline; a read error may underlie this. The chain employs TRBV24-1 and TRBJ1-1, with TRBD1 identical over 8 bases. The length of the CDR3 is 17 residues. CDR1 is KGHDR, CDR2 SFDVKD, per germline. The CDR3 coding sequence is TGCGCCAGCAGTTGGGGGGTACAGGGGGTATTGAACACTGAAGCTTTCTTT. Its protein product is CASSWGVQGVLNTEAFF.

This sequence joins TRBV19 and TRBJ1-2; the match to TRBD1 covers 8 bases. Germline V gene lookup returns CDR1 LNHDA and CDR2 SQIVND (reference sequence). This CDR3 is built from 16 residues. With V trimmed by 5 bases and J by 3 bases, 11 bases remained unmatched. DNA of the CDR3: TGTGCCAGTAGTCCGCGGACAGGGAAGAGGGACTATGGCTACACCTTC. Translation gives CASSPRTGKRDYGYTF.

This clonotype has ten or more counts. The chain uses TRBV29-1 and TRBJ2-5; no definite D call. The CDR3 totals 15 residues. Germline loops: CDR1 SQVTM, CDR2 ANQGSEA. The V end was cut by 4 bases, the J end by 5 bases, with 20 bases between. The CDR3 loop is CSVVNTEDPRETQYF. CDR3 DNA sequence: TGCAGCGTTGTCAACACTGAAGACCCTAGGGAGACCCAGTACTTC.

This clonotype has at least ten counts. The gene calls are TRBV7-2 and TRBJ1-1; no reliable D call. Germline assignment: CDR1 SGHTA and CDR2 FQGNSA. The CDR3 sequence is 14 residues long. Trimming took off 1 base at V and 0 bases at J, with 6 bases between the two ends. The CDR3 here is CASSLERVNTEAFF. As DNA, the CDR3 is TGTGCCAGCAGCTTAGAGCGGGTGAACACTGAAGCTTTCTTT.

This clonotype was seen repeatedly, ten times or more. The V and J genes are TRBV7-9 and TRBJ2-7; D could derive from TRBD1 or TRBD2 (6 bases each). Germline loops: CDR1 SEHNR, CDR2 FQNEAQ (reference sequence). V lost 3 bases, J lost 5 bases, and 11 bases lay in between. This CDR3 spans 13 amino acids. CDR3 nucleotide sequence: TGTGCCAGCAGCTTGTTGGGGGGCGACGAGCAGTACTTC. It yields the protein CASSLLGGDEQYF.

Remarks on this clonotype: At one boundary the junction diverges from the germline segment, which might be a read error. The J gene is TRBJ1-2, the V gene TRBV5-1; a weak D match, TRBD1 (5 bases). CDR3 length: 14 amino acids. Germline V gene lookup returns CDR1 SGHRS and CDR2 YFSETQ. In DNA form, the CDR3 reads TGTGCCAGCAGTCCTGGGCGGGGGAGGGCTGGCTACACCTTC. Protein: CASSPGRGRAGYTF.

This clonotype occurred a few times. The J gene is TRBJ2-7, the V gene TRBV7-2; TRBD2 matches 12 bases. The CDR3 sequence is 16 residues long. After removal of 5 bases from V and 3 bases from J, the junction contained 8 bases not matched to a gene. CDR1 and CDR2 from the germline V gene are SGHTA and FQGNSA. CDR3 in DNA: TGTGCCAGCAGCCTCTCGACTAGCGGGAGAATCTACGAGCAGTACTTC. The encoded protein is CASSLSTSGRIYEQYF.

V is TRBV15 and J is TRBJ2-7, with a weak D call TRBD1 (5 bases). This CDR3 is built from 17 residues. CDR1 is LNHNV, CDR2 YYDKDF, per germline (reference sequence). Trimming removed 0 bases at V and 2 bases at J, with 17 bases between. The CDR3 DNA is TGTGCCACCAGCAGAGATCGTTCTGCGATCAGGGCCTACGAGCAGTACTTC. Amino acids: CATSRDRSAIRAYEQYF. The full variable domain, in which reference TRBV15 and TRBJ2-7 provide the parts outside the CDR3, is DAMVIQNPRYQVTQFGKPVTLSCSQTLNHNVMYWYQQKSSQAPKLLFHYYDKDFNNEADTPDNFQSRRPNTSFCFLDIRSPGLGDTAMYLCATSRDRSAIRAYEQYFGPGTRLTVT.

V gene TRBV12-3 or TRBV12-4 combines with J gene TRBJ2-7, with 9 bases identical to TRBD1. The V segment lost 8 bases and the J segment 2 bases; nucleotides outside the gene matches: 7. This CDR3 is built from 14 residues. CDR3 sequence reads: CASYPGTGTYEQYF. DNA for the CDR3: TGTGCCAGCTACCCCGGGACAGGGACCTACGAGCAGTACTTC.

This clonotype showed up just a few times. This clone may be a read error of a much larger clone one base away. The chain links TRBV24-1 to TRBJ2-5; a weak D match, TRBD1 (6 bases). The CDR3 totals 12 residues. Germline CDR1 reads KGHDR; CDR2 reads SFDVKD. In nucleotides, the CDR3 is TGTGCCAGCAGTGACAGGCAAGAGACCCAGTACTTC. Its protein product is CASSDRQETQYF.

In this sample, this clonotype turned up many times. The CDR3 loop reads CASSEVVTGNTIYF. As DNA, the CDR3 is TGTGCCAGCAGTGAAGTGGTTACTGGAAACACCATATATTTT. J is TRBJ1-3 and V is TRBV2; D gene unclear. Germline V CDR1 and CDR2: SNHLY, FYNNEI. There are 14 residues in the CDR3. The V end lost 1 base, the J end lost 2 bases, and 6 bases lay between the germline ends.

J is TRBJ2-5 and V is TRBV29-1, with 13 bases fitting TRBD2. Germline CDR1 is SQVTM and CDR2 is ANQGSEA. The length of the CDR3 is 13 residues. CDR3 protein: CRPGTSGDETQYF. Here the CDR3 DNA reads TGCAGACCTGGGACTAGCGGGGATGAGACCCAGTACTTC.

This clonotype was observed a handful of times. Being one base from a much bigger clone, this may be a read error. The chain uses TRBV29-1 and TRBJ2-2; either TRBD1 or TRBD2 may supply D (5 bases each). The CDR3 loop spans 11 amino acids. V dropped 4 bases and J dropped 7 bases, with 7 bases sitting between them. Germline V gives CDR1 SQVTM, CDR2 ANQGSEA. The CDR3: CSVGDVGELFF. CDR3 coding DNA: TGCAGCGTTGGGGACGTCGGGGAGCTGTTTTTT.

The chain employs TRBV9 and TRBJ1-1; maybe TRBD1 (6 bases). Germline lookup yields CDR1 SGDLS and CDR2 YYNGEE. CDR3 length: 14 amino acids. Trimming cost V 3 bases and J 2 bases, with 11 bases left between them. The CDR3 sequence is CASSESGTNTEAFF. The CDR3 nucleotides are TGTGCCAGCAGCGAATCCGGGACAAACACTGAAGCTTTCTTT. The variable domain in full, completed from reference TRBV9 and TRBJ1-1, reads DSGVTQTPKHLITATGQRVTLRCSPRSGDLSVYWYQQSLDQGLQFLIQYYNGEERAKGNILERFSAQQFPDLHSELNLSSLELGDSALYFCASSESGTNTEAFFGQGTRLTVV.

The rearrangement links TRBV10-3 to TRBJ2-7; D call uncertain. The CDR3 has 13 amino acids. The germline V and J ends were trimmed by 7 bases and 4 bases, with 14 bases remaining between them. CDR1 and CDR2 from the germline V gene are ENHRY and SYGVKD. The CDR3 nucleotides read TGTGCCATCAAGTCGGGCAGGTGGTACGAGCAGTACTTC. Translation: CAIKSGRWYEQYF.

V usage is TRBV10-1 and J usage is TRBJ2-7; possibly TRBD1 for D (6 bases). Germline CDR1 WNHNN, CDR2 SYGVQD (reference sequence). CDR3 size: 15 residues. The V and J ends lost 1 base and 4 bases respectively, with 14 bases between them. Written as DNA, the CDR3 is TGCGCCAGCAGTGAGTTGAAAGGGGGTTGGTACGAGCAGTACTTC. Its translation: CASSELKGGWYEQYF.

The genes are TRBV14 and TRBJ1-1, with D possibly matching TRBD1 (5 bases). Per germline, CDR1 SGHDN and CDR2 FVKESK. This CDR3 is built from 12 residues. Trimming shortened V by 0 bases and J by 7 bases, and 6 bases separated the two germline ends. CDR3 bases: TGTGCCAGCAGCCAAGACGACAGTGAAGCTTTCTTT. Its translation: CASSQDDSEAFF.

This clonotype was observed at least ten times. The V gene is TRBV14, the J gene TRBJ1-4; 9 nucleotides agree with TRBD1. Losses at the gene ends were 1 base for V and 7 bases for J; bases not matched to a gene: 4. Germline V gene sequence: CDR1 SGHDN, CDR2 FVKESK. The CDR3 has 15 residues. The CDR3 region is CASSQVGTGREKLFF. As DNA, the CDR3 is TGTGCCAGCAGCCAAGTCGGGACAGGGCGTGAAAAACTGTTTTTT.

The chain recombines TRBV24-1 with TRBJ2-2; 7 bases match TRBD1. V was pared by 4 bases and J by 5 bases, with 6 bases of the junction left unmatched. Per germline, CDR1 KGHDR and CDR2 SFDVKD. The CDR3 extends over 15 amino acids. CDR3 DNA sequence: TGTGCCACCAGTGACCCCCTGACAGGGACCGGGGAGCTGTTTTTT. Residues: CATSDPLTGTGELFF.

The chain uses TRBV5-1 and TRBJ1-6, with 9 bases matching TRBD1. Germline values: CDR1 SGHRS, CDR2 YFSETQ. V lost 4 bases to trimming and J lost 1 base; unmatched junction nucleotides: 12. The CDR3 runs to 19 residues. The CDR3 region is CASSLSQPGQGSYNSPLHF. CDR3 nucleotide sequence: TGCGCCAGCAGCCTCTCTCAACCGGGACAGGGTTCCTATAATTCACCCCTCCACTTT.

This clonotype was counted many times. The chain links TRBV29-1 to TRBJ1-4, with 7 nucleotides matching TRBD1. The CDR3 length is 14 residues. CDR1 and CDR2 (germline): SQVTM, ANQGSEA. After removal of 6 bases from V and 0 bases from J, the junction contained 4 bases not matched to a gene. This CDR3 reads CSVAGTATNEKLFF. The CDR3, as DNA: TGCAGCGTCGCCGGGACAGCAACTAATGAAAAACTGTTTTTT.

Turning to this clonotype: An end of the junction does not agree with germline; a read error may underlie this. V is TRBV29-1 and J is TRBJ1-4; the D gene is possibly TRBD1 (5 bases). Looked up from germline, CDR1 is SQVTM and CDR2 is ANQGSEA. The CDR3 length is 14 residues. The chain's CDR3 is CSVEDGTLNEELFF. The DNA for the CDR3 is TGCAGCGTTGAAGACGGGACCCTTAATGAAGAACTGTTTTTT. Together with reference TRBV29-1 and TRBJ1-4, the CDR3 gives the full variable domain: SAVISQKPSRDICQRGTSLTIQCQVDSQVTMMFWYRQQPGQSLTLIATANQGSEATYESGFVIDKFPISRPNLTFSTLTVSNMSPEDSSIYLCSVEDGTLNEELFFGSGTQLSVL.

This clonotype has a handful of counts. The genes are TRBV7-3 and TRBJ1-2; D is perhaps TRBD1 (5 bases). Germline loops: CDR1 SGHTA, CDR2 FQGTGA. The CDR3 is made up of 16 amino acids. With 2 bases removed from V and 6 bases from J, the gap between germline ends came to 19 bases. CDR3 in amino acids: CASSLEYGRGYHGYTF. CDR3 coding DNA: TGTGCCAGCAGCTTAGAGTACGGGAGGGGTTATCATGGCTACACCTTC.

Concerning this clonotype itself: Germline and junction disagree at one end, which may indicate a read error. The chain links TRBV10-3 to TRBJ1-5, with D hard to call. The CDR3 is 15 amino acids. The germline V gene has CDR1 ENHRY and CDR2 SYGVKD. Here the CDR3 DNA reads TGTGCCAGCAGTTACTCCCAGCGTAGCAATCAGCCCCAGCATTTT. This codes for CASSYSQRSNQPQHF.

In the case of this clonotype: This may come from a read error, since a much larger clone is one base off. The chain links TRBV7-3 to TRBJ1-2, with D possibly being TRBD1 (5 bases). Germline-derived CDR1 and CDR2 are SGHTA and FQGTGA. This CDR3 spans 15 amino acids. The CDR3 loop is CANSLSTGSRDGYTF. DNA for the CDR3: TGTGCCAACAGCCTAAGTACAGGATCCAGGGATGGCTACACCTTC.

The genes are TRBV29-1 and TRBJ1-1; 7 nucleotides agree with TRBD1. Germline-derived CDR1 and CDR2 are SQVTM and ANQGSEA. V lost 5 bases to trimming and J lost 0 bases; unmatched junction nucleotides: 3. CDR3 size: 13 residues. In DNA, the CDR3 is TGCAGCGTTCAGGGGGGACTGAACACTGAAGCTTTCTTT. Amino acid sequence: CSVQGGLNTEAFF.